This T cell receptor (beta chain) was sequenced during a study of shared clonotypes between healthy human individuals (dated by TCRdb to the early 2020s). Describing the broader study: The cohort comprised a couple of women and a few men aged 18 to 49 years. The study deeply sequenced blood TCR repertoires of about five healthy adults to estimate repertoire size and the extent of clonotype sharing between individuals. Per donor, three plates each were used for CD4 naive and CD4 memory, two for CD8 naive, and one for CD8 memory. Different laboratories and diverse techniques were used to prepare libraries and sequence TCR repertoires, to increase sequencing depth and limit assay-specific biases. Each donor's leukapheresis produced roughly between about 0.8 and 8.9 billion PBMCs.

Healthy HIV-negative adults with no recently reported acute infections or vaccinations were included as donors. Every donor was a Caucasian adult living in Nashville, Tennessee, USA. Magnetic negative selection was used to enrich CD4+ T cells, after which naive cells were positively selected on CD45RA and the negative fraction became the memory subset. Blood was collected by leukapheresis, and PBMCs were isolated by Ficoll-Histopaque density gradient centrifugation and then cryopreserved in liquid nitrogen vapor phase. Purity and quantity of every magnetically sorted T cell population were checked by analytical flow cytometry. Genomic DNA was isolated from every sorted fraction and measured by UV absorbance on a Nanodrop 2000c. CDR1 and CDR2 are drawn from the germline V gene (reference sequence): MNHNY, SVGAGI. Measured from the cysteine to the phenylalanine, the CDR3 is 14 residues long. Only the CDR3 part of the read is kept: 42 bases, read in frame from the first base. V and J are truncated by 5 bases and 4 bases respectively, leaving an intervening sequence of 13 bases.

Using the deep immunoSEQ assay, multiplex PCR amplified TCR CDR3 regions from genomic DNA. Extracted genomic DNA from each cell subset was spread evenly across all wells of several immunoSEQ 96-well plates, with each plate serving as a replicate. For sorted subsets, about 200 ng genomic DNA, equal to about 30,000 T cell genomes, was loaded into each replicate PCR. The purified libraries were quantified using a Qubit 3.0 fluorometer, sized with a Bioanalyzer 2100, and then quantified again using the KAPA Library Quantification kit. Every immunoSEQ 96-well plate was sequenced on a separate single-read 150-cycle Illumina NextSeq 550 flow cell. Per the authors' processing: Because only junctional sequences without quality scores were contained in the immunoSEQ output, filtering matching that applied to full-length reads could not be performed. To assign V/J genes and CDR3, sequences were annotated against IMGT germline references using PyIR, a Python wrapper for IgBLAST v1.9. Reads were filtered out if the reads had weak V/J assignments (E-value above 1e-6), no CDR3, stop codons, out-of-frame junctions, or ambiguous translated residues. V3J clonotypes were defined as sequences sharing the same inferred V gene, J gene, and CDR3 amino acid sequence. To compute the percentage overlap between repertoires, the number of shared unique clonotypes was divided by the size of the smaller repertoire. Three approaches were used to assess repertoire richness: RTK rarefaction, the Chao1 estimator, and Recon v2.1 estimates of unobserved clonotypes. Generation probabilities for all TCRbeta clonotypes obtained by the gDNA method from a handful of donors were computed using OLGA. What TCRdb holds here is the immuneACCESS table cut down to in-frame rearrangements. Part of the clones is not present; checked against another copy, under half of the missing clones reflect an unresolved V gene, and the others are unexplained. V, J and clone size were drawn from that table, and D and trimming were deduced from the DNA. This sample has around 1.5 million clones in its table, and under 99% of those were observed once. About 0.45% of the sample belongs to the ten largest clones.

Here is what the overall study found, with its caveats: Only blood was sampled, and tissue TCR repertoires likely differ from those in blood. Clonotypes shared by all four sorted-subset donors showed higher generation probabilities than non-shared clonotypes. Sharing across a few donors was observed for roughly 5.4% of naive CD4, under 4% of naive CD8, over 2% of memory CD4, and roughly 0.4% of memory CD8 clonotypes. Because the study included only a small number of donors, the genetic and exposure-history diversity represented was limited. Naive subsets generally had larger estimated clonotype richness than memory subsets did. Based on pairwise subsampling, the degree of clonotype sharing among donors was expected to be affected by sequencing depth. Even with the large sequencing depth, rarefaction of the sorted-subset datasets indicated that sequencing was incomplete.

Concerning this clone itself: Its recognized antigen is unknown. No qualities accompany the bases; no much larger clone lies one base away.

This receptor was identified in a man aged 25 to 45 in good health. The chain is encoded by TRBV6-6 joined to TRBJ2-3, with TRBD2 perhaps the D gene, on 6 matching bases. The source material was naive CD4+ T cells sorted from blood. The cell subset or site label, read with the paper, signifies: CD45RA+ positively selected. This receptor has the CDR3 CASSRGGRADTQYF. The DNA sequence is TGTGCCAGCAGTCGGGGAGGACGGGCAGATACGCAGTATTTT.